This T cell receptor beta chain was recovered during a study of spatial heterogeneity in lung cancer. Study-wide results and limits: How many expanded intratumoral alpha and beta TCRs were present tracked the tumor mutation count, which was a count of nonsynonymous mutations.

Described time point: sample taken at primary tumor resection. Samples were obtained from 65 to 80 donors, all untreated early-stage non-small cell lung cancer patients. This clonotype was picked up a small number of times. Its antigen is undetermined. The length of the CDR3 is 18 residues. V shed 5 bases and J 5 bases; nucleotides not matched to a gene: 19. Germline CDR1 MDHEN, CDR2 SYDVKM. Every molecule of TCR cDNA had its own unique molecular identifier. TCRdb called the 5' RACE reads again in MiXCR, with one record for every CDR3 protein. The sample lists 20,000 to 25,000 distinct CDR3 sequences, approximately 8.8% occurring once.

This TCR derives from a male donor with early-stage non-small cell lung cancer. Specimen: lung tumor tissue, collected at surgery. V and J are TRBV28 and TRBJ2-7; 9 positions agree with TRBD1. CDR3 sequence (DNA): TGTGCCAGCAGTCAGGGGCTCACCGGGACAGGGATTTCCCACGAGCAGTACTTC. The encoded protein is CASSQGLTGTGISHEQYF.